The clone carrying this T cell receptor (beta chain) was recorded at least ten times. Its antigen is not identified. The data derive from a study of T cells in Graves' hyperthyroidism and ophthalmopathy. The CDR3 consists of 14 residues. Per the germline V gene, CDR1 is SGHTA and CDR2 is FQGNSA. Deletions cut 5 bases from V and 10 bases from J, with 18 bases between. Study outcomes and limitations: A model built on 13 V-J features separated ophthalmopathy from stable hyperthyroidism. It was a median about 6 months before onset that the model predicted ophthalmopathy.

RNA transcripts yielded amplified TCR beta CDR3 regions. Researchers ran a first-round RT-PCR on the TCR CDR3 using the HTBI primer set. TCRdb analysed the multiplex PCR reads with MiXCR anew, one entry per CDR3 protein. The profile shows approximately 490,000 distinct CDR3 sequences, 20% to 25% of them singletons. PBMCs were obtained from 9.5 to 10 ml fresh peripheral blood. The material sequenced was blood. J is TRBJ2-1 and V is TRBV7-2; a possible D gene is TRBD2 (5 bases). This TCR was sampled from a woman aged 70 to 79 with Graves' ophthalmopathy. The CDR3 here is CASSGGLSSVEQFF. CDR3 nucleotide sequence: TGTGCCAGCAGCGGAGGCCTCTCCTCGGTAGAGCAGTTCTTC.